This T cell receptor beta chain was captured by sequencing in a study of cytomegalovirus exposure and HLA in healthy donors. Regarding this clone: What it binds is not known.

Regarding the study as a whole: Sequencing likely produced, as an artifact, a cluster of highly shared sequence variants. Among TCR beta chains of equal frequency, HLA-associated ones were more clonally expanded in a later analysis.

The germline CDR1 and CDR2 sequences are MGHRA and YSYEKL. V was cut by 1 base and J by 1 base, with 12 bases left in between. The CDR3 covers 16 residues. This cohort consisted of healthy bone marrow donors. Primers included in the PCR were 60 Vbeta and 13 Jbeta primers. Sequenced by immunoSEQ multiplex PCR; TCRdb stores in-frame clones only, minus some. The table includes 120,000 or so clones, around 70% detected once. This rearrangement joins TRBV4-1 to TRBJ2-3, with D perhaps matching TRBD2 (5 bases). The source is a woman aged 45-65 years in good health and CMV-seropositive. The material sequenced was PBMCs. CDR3 bases: TGCGCCAGCAGCCAAGTGGGTGGGGAGCGCACAGATACGCAGTATTTT. Translating it yields CASSQVGGERTDTQYF.